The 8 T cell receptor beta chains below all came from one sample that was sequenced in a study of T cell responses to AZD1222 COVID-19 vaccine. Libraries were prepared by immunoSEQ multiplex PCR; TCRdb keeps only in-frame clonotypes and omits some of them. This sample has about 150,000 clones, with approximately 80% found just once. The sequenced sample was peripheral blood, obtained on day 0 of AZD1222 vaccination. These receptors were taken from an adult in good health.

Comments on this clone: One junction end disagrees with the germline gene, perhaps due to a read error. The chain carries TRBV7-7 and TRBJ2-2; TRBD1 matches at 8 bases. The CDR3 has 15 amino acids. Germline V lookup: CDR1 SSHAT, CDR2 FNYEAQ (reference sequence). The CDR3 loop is CASSPDRVNTGELFF. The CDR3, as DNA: TGTGCTAGCAGCCCGGACAGGGTGAACACCGGGGAGCTGTTTTTT.

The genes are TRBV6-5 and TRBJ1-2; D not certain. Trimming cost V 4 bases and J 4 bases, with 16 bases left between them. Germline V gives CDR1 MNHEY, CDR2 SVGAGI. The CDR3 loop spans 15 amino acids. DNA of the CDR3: TGTGCCAGCAGTTCCCCAATGCAGAACTTCTATGGCTACACCTTC. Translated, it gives CASSSPMQNFYGYTF.

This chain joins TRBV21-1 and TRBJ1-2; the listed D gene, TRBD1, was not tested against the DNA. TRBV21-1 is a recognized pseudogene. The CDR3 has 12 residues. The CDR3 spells CARPGTGDGYTF. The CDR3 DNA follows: TGTGCCAGACCCGGGACAGGGGATGGCTACACCTTC.

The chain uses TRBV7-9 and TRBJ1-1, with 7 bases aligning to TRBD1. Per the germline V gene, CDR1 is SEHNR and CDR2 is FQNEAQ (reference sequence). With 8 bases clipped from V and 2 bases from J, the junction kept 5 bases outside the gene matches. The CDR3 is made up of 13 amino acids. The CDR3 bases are TGTGCCAGCGCTGACAGGGACAACACTGAAGCTTTCTTT. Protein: CASADRDNTEAFF.

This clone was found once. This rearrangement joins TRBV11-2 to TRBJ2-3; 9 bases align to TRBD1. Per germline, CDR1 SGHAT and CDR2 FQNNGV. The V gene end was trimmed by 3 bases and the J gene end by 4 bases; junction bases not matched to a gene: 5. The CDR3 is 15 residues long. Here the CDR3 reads CASSLDRGFSDTQYF. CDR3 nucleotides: TGTGCCAGCAGCTTGGACAGGGGATTTTCAGATACGCAGTATTTT.

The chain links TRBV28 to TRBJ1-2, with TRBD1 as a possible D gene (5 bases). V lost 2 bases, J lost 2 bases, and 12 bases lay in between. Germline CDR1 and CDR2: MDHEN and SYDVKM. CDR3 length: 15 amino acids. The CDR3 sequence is CASSLNGQGNYGYTF. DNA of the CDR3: TGTGCCAGCAGTTTAAACGGGCAGGGCAACTATGGCTACACCTTC.

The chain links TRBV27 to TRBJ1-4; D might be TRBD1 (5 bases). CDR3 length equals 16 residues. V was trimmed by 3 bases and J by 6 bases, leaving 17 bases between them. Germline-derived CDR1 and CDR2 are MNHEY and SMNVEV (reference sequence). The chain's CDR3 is CASSFSHALGDEKLFF. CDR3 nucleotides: TGTGCCAGCAGTTTTTCCCATGCTCTGGGGGATGAAAAACTGTTTTTT.

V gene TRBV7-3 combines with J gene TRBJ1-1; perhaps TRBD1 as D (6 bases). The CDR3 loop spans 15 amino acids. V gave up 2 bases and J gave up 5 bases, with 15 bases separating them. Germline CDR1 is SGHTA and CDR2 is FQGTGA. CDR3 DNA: TGTGCCAGCAGCTTACAGGGCAGGGGATTTACTGAAGCTTTCTTT. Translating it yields CASSLQGRGFTEAFF.